The source of this T cell receptor (beta chain) is a study of blood T cell repertoires in COVID-19. The CDR3 covers 13 residues. With 5 bases clipped from V and 2 bases from J, the junction kept 2 bases outside the gene matches. Germline V lookup: CDR1 MNHEY, CDR2 SMNVEV (reference sequence). About this clone: This same CDR3 is encoded by further DNA sequences in the sample.

Only in-frame clones appear in the TCRdb table, and some are missing; sequencing was by immunoSEQ multiplex PCR. The repertoire holds some 71,000 clones, about nine tenths seen once, with 1.5% to 2.5% in the top ten. The sequence derives from a man aged 30 to 45 with acute or convalescent COVID-19. Material: peripheral blood. This rearrangement joins TRBV27 to TRBJ1-2, with TRBD1 matching 7 bases. CDR3 DNA sequence: TGTGCCAGCAGTACGGGACAGAACTATGGCTACACCTTC. It yields the protein CASSTGQNYGYTF.